This TCR beta chain was identified during a study of cytomegalovirus exposure and HLA in healthy donors. Whole-study results and caveats: Prior analysis indicated that the majority of TCR beta V segments exhibited productivity approximately 90% or approximately 30% of the time.

At sampling all donors were nominally healthy, likely with unrecorded immune exposures. A remark on this clone: Its specificity is unknown.

PCR used 60 Vbeta primers and 13 Jbeta primers. Assay used: immunoSEQ multiplex PCR; TCRdb lists only in-frame clones, some missing. The top ten clones hold 5% to 7% of a sample with 55,000 to 80,000 clones, about four fifths of them seen once. This receptor was identified in a woman aged 30 to 39 in good health and CMV-seronegative. Source material: PBMCs.

CDR3 region: CASGGFAYEQYV. In nucleotides, the CDR3 is TGTGCCAGCGGGGGCTTCGCCTACGAGCAGTACGTC. The rearrangement uses TRBV2 and TRBJ2-7; a weak D match, TRBD1 (6 bases). Germline values: CDR1 SNHLY, CDR2 FYNNEI. V was shortened by 8 bases and J by 2 bases, with 10 bases between the two germline ends. The CDR3 sequence is 12 residues long.